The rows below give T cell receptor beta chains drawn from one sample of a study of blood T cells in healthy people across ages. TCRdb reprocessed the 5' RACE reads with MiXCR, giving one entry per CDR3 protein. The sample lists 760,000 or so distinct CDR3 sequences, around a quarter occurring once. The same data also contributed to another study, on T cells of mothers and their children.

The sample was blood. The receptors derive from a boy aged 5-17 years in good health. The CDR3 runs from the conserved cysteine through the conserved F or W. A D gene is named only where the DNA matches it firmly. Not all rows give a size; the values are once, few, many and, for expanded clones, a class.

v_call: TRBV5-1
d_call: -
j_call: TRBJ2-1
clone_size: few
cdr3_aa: CASSTAGTSNEQFF
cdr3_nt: TGCGCCAGCAGCACGGCCGGGACCAGCAATGAGCAGTTCTTC

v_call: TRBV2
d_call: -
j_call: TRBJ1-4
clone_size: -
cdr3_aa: CASRLTEEYEKLFF
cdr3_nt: TGTGCCAGCAGGTTGACAGAGGAGTATGAAAAACTGTTTTTT

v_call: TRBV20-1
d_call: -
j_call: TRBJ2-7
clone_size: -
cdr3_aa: CSARVGAGYSYEQYF
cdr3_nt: TGCAGTGCTAGAGTTGGGGCAGGCTACTCCTACGAGCAGTACTTC

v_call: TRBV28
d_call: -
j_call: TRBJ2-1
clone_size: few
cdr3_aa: CASSFPRDEQFF
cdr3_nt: TGTGCCAGCAGTTTCCCTCGCGATGAGCAGTTCTTC

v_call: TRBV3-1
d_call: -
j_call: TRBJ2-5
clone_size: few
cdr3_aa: CASSQLILQETQYF
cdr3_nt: TGTGCCAGCAGCCAATTAATCTTGCAAGAGACCCAGTACTTC

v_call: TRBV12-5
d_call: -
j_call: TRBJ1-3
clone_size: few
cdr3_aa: CASGSWTLFSGNTIYF
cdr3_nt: TGTGCTAGTGGCTCTTGGACCCTTTTCTCTGGAAACACCATATATTTT

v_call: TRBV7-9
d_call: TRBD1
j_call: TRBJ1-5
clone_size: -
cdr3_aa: CASSGTGGQPQHF
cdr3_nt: TGTGCCAGCAGCGGGACAGGGGGCCAGCCCCAGCATTTT

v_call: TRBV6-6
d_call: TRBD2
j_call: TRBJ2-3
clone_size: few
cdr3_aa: CASSMLLAGGTDTQYF
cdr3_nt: TGTGCCAGCAGCATGCTACTAGCGGGGGGCACAGATACGCAGTATTTT

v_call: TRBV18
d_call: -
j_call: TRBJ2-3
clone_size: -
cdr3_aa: CASSYWADTQYF
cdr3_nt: TGTGCCAGCTCTTACTGGGCAGATACGCAGTATTTT

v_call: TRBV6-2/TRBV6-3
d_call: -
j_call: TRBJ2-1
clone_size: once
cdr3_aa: CASSYPGAGNEQFF
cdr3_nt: TGTGCCAGCAGTTATCCGGGGGCGGGGAATGAGCAGTTCTTC

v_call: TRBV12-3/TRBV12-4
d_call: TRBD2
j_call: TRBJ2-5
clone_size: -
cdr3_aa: CASSSSGRETQYF
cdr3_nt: TGTGCCAGCAGTTCAAGCGGGAGGGAGACCCAGTACTTC

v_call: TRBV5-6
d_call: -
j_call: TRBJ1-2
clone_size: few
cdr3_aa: CASTMGGLYGYTF
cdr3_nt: TGTGCCAGCACCATGGGAGGGCTCTATGGCTACACCTTC

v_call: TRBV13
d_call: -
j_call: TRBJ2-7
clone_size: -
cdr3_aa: CASSPSLDGSYEQYF
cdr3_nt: TGTGCCAGCAGCCCCTCCCTGGACGGATCCTACGAGCAGTACTTC

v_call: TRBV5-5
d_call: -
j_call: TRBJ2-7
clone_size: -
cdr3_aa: CASSLGGGLPYEQYF
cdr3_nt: TGTGCCAGCAGCTTGGGGGGGGGCCTCCCGTACGAGCAGTACTTC

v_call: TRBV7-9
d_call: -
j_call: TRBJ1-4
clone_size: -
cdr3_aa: CASSAPGHATNEKLFF
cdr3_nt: TGTGCCAGCAGCGCCCCGGGACACGCAACTAATGAAAAACTGTTTTTT

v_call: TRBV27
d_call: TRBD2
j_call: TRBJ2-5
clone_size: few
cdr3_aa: CASSETGTSGVETQYF
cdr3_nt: TGTGCCAGCAGTGAAACCGGGACTAGCGGGGTGGAGACCCAGTACTTC

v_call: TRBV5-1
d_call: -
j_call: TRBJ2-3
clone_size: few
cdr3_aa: CASRVEGVRDTQYF
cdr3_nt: TGCGCCAGCAGAGTGGAGGGGGTTCGGGATACGCAGTATTTT